This record concerns one T cell receptor (beta chain) sequence. This entry is derived from a study of blood T cell repertoires in COVID-19. Participants were aged about 18 to 89 years, lived in around 22 US areas, and enrolled virtually. Original data processing: Researchers report that nucleated cell counts were estimated from reference gene primer amplification. Clones were read by immunoSEQ multiplex PCR, and TCRdb kept only the in-frame ones, dropping some. Clone size and the V and J calls come from that table; the DNA yielded D and trimming. The sample contains about 250,000 clones, around 90% of which appear only once. The CDR3 covers 15 residues. Trimming took 4 bases from V and 3 from J; bases not matched to a gene: 5. CDR1 SGHTA and CDR2 FQGTGA come from the germline V gene.

This TCR was sampled from a woman aged 50 to 60 who had recovered from COVID-19. The sequenced sample consisted of PBMCs or T cells enriched from blood (not recorded which). The V and J genes are TRBV7-3 and TRBJ2-1; 8 bases map to TRBD2. CDR3 DNA: TGTGCCAGCAGCTCAAGCGGGAGCGGCTACAATGAGCAGTTCTTC. It yields the protein CASSSSGSGYNEQFF.